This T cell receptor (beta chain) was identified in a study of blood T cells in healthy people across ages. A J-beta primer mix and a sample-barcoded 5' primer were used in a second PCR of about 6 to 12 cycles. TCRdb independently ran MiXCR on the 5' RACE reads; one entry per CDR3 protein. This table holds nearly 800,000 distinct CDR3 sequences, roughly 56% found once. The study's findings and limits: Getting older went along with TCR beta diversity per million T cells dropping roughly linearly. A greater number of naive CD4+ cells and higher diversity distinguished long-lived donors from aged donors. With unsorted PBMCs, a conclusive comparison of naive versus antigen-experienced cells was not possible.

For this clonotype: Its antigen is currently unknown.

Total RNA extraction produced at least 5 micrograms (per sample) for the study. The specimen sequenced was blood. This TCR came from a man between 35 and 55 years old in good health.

CDR3 sequence: CASSLFQGRERAPANNEQFF. The CDR3 DNA reads TGTGCCAGCAGCCTCTTTCAAGGGCGTGAGCGGGCTCCGGCAAACAATGAGCAGTTCTTC. V is TRBV14 and J is TRBJ2-1; possible D gene TRBD2, 6 bases. Germline loops: CDR1 SGHDN, CDR2 FVKESK. V dropped 4 bases and J dropped 5 bases, with 30 bases sitting between them. This CDR3 spans 20 amino acids.